This TCR beta chain was documented in a study of CXCR3-negative and CXCR3-positive naive CD8 T cells. Study observations and caveats: Naive cells that were CXCR3-negative or CXCR3-positive used TRBV-TRBJ genes alike, while memory cells diverged. CXCR3-positive naive cells had more hydrophobic TRB CDR3s than CXCR3-negative naive cells.

Each CD8+ T cell subset was flow-sorted in triplicate. Every sort contained 250,000 to 300,000 cells. Comment on this clonotype: Its antigen is unknown.

Germline CDR1 and CDR2: DFQATT and SNEGSKA (reference sequence). CDR3 length: 15 amino acids. The libraries of TRB cDNA were prepared using 5' RACE with UMI labels. TCRdb derives one entry per CDR3 protein from the 5' RACE reads, leaving out DNA. This table lists around 95,000 distinct CDR3 sequences. Sequencing input: naive CXCR3+ CD8+ T cells from blood. Subset indicated: CD45RO-CCR7+CD27+CD95- naive CD8+ T cells expressing CXCR3 (TNR3+). The origin of this receptor is a human donor in good health. Some clones in this sample may be carry-over from other donors' samples. The V call is TRBV20-1, the J call TRBJ2-7; TCRdb names TRBD1, which stays unverified in the absence of DNA. The CDR3 region is CSARDQQDITYEQYF.